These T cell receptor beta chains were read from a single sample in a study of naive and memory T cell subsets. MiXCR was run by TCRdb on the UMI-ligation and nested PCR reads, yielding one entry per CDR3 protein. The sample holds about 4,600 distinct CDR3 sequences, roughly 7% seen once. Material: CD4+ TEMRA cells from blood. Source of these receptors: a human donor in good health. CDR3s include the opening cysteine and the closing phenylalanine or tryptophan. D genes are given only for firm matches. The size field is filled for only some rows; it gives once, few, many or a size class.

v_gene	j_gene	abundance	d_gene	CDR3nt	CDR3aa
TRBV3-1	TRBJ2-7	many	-	TGTGCCAGCAGCCAAGCCGTGGGGTTGAGCGAGCAGTACTTC	CASSQAVGLSEQYF
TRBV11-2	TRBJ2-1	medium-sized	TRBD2	TGTGCCAGCAGCTCCCCTAAGCGGGAGGGCCGGCAGTTCTTC	CASSSPKREGRQFF
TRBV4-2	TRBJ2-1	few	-	TGTGCCAGCAGCCAAGATCCGCTAGCGTCCTCCTACAATGAGCAGTTCTTC	CASSQDPLASSYNEQFF
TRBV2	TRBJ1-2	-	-	TGTGCCGGGCGGGACGGACGAGCTAACTATGGCTACACCTTC	CAGRDGRANYGYTF
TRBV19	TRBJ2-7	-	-	TGTGCCAGTAGTATAGTCCTGTCAGCATCCTACGAGCAGTACTTC	CASSIVLSASYEQYF
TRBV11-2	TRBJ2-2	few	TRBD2	TGTGCCAGCAGCTTTACTAGCGCCCTTAGGACCGGGGAGCTGTTTTTT	CASSFTSALRTGELFF
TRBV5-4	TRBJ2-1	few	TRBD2	TGTGCCAGCAGCATATTTAGCGGGAGTTTGAATGAGCAGTTCTTC	CASSIFSGSLNEQFF
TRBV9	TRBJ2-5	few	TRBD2	TGTGCCAGCAGCGTAAGGGTCGGCGGGAGCGGGGAGACCCAGTACTTC	CASSVRVGGSGETQYF
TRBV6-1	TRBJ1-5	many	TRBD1	TGTGCCAGCAGGGTAGGGACAGGGTTTGAGGGCAATCAGCCCCAGCATTTT	CASRVGTGFEGNQPQHF
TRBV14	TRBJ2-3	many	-	TGTGCCAGCAGCCGCCGACAGCAGGGCGCAGATACGCAGTATTTT	CASSRRQQGADTQYF
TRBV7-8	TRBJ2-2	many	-	TGTGCCAGCAGCTTAGCCAGCGGGACAATCACCGGGGAGCTGTTTTTT	CASSLASGTITGELFF
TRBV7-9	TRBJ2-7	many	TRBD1	TGTGCCAGCAGCTTAGGGACAGGGAAAGGCTACGAGCAGTACTTC	CASSLGTGKGYEQYF
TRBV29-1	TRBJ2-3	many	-	TGCAGCGTTGGAGGCATCTACGGGACAGATACGCAGTATTTT	CSVGGIYGTDTQYF
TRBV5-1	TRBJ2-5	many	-	TGCGCCAGCAGCTTGGGGGTCCTAGGACTTCTTGAAGAGACCCAGTACTTC	CASSLGVLGLLEETQYF
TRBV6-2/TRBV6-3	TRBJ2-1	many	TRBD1	TGTGCCAGCAGACTTACAGGGGACAATGAGCAGTTCTTC	CASRLTGDNEQFF
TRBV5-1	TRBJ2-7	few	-	TGCGCCAGCAGCCGTGCGGGACGGGGGATGGAGCAGTACTTC	CASSRAGRGMEQYF
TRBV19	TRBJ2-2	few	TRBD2	TGTGCCAGTAGTTACCCCGGGATGGATCTAAGACTAGCGGGAGTTTCGGTAACCGGGGAGCTGTTTTTT	CASSYPGMDLRLAGVSVTGELFF
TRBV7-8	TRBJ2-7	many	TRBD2	TGTGCCAGCAGCTTAGGGGCGACTAGCGGGAGGAGCGACGAGCAGTACTTC	CASSLGATSGRSDEQYF
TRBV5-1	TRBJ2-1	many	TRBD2	TGCGCCAGCAGCCGACTAGCCAATGAGCAGTTCTTC	CASSRLANEQFF
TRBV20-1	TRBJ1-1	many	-	TGCAGTGCTAGAGCATCGAGTCGGACTGAAGCTTTCTTT	CSARASSRTEAFF
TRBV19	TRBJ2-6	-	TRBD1	TGTGCCAGTAGTATGGTCCAGGGGGCAACTGGGGCCAACGTCCTGACTTTC	CASSMVQGATGANVLTF
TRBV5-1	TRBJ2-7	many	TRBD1	TGCGCCAGCAGCCCCCGGGACAGGGGGCTGGAGCAGTACTTC	CASSPRDRGLEQYF
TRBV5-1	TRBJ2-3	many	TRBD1	TGCGCCAGCAGCTTGGGCAGGGGGCATAGGGCAGATACGCAGTATTTT	CASSLGRGHRADTQYF
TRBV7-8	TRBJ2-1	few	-	TGTGCCAGCAGCTTAAGGCAAGTGATAGGTGAGCAGTTCTTC	CASSLRQVIGEQFF
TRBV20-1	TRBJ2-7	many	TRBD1	TGCAGTGCTGGGGGGACAGGCATGGGTTACGAGCAGTACTTC	CSAGGTGMGYEQYF
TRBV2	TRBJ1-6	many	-	TGTGCCAGCAGCGAATGGGCGAATTCACCCCTCCACTTT	CASSEWANSPLHF
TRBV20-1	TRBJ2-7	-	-	TGCAGTGCCCCTCGCAGCGGCAAGTACGAGCAGTACTTC	CSAPRSGKYEQYF
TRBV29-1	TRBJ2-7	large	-	TGCAGCGTTGAAGACTACGAGCAGTACTTC	CSVEDYEQYF
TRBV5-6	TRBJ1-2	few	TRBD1	TGTGCCAGCAGCTATAACAGGGGAGCCTATGGCTACACCTTC	CASSYNRGAYGYTF
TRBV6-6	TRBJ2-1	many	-	TGTGCCAGCAGTTACTCGTACGATAGTCGGGGAGTCTACAATGAGCAGTTCTTC	CASSYSYDSRGVYNEQFF
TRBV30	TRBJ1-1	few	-	TGTGCCTGGGGACAGTGGAACACTGAAGCTTTCTTT	CAWGQWNTEAFF
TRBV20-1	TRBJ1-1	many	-	TGCAGTGCTAGTTCCCAGAACACTGAAGCTTTCTTT	CSASSQNTEAFF
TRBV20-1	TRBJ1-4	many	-	TGCAGTGCTAGACTGGTTGAAAAACTGTTTTTT	CSARLVEKLFF
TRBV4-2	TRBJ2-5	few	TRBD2	TGTGCCAGCAGCCAAGATTCGGAGACTAGCGGGAGAGAGACCCAGTACTTC	CASSQDSETSGRETQYF
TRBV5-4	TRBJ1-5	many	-	TGTGCCAGCAGCTTTGACACGTACAAGCCCCAGCATTTT	CASSFDTYKPQHF